Sequencing of this TCR beta chain was carried out in a study of OX40 agonist ivuxolimab in advanced cancers. Broader study findings: Among the lowest peripheral clonal expansion occurred in 0.1-3.0 mg/kg partial responders. At 0.1 to 3.0 mg/kg, clonal expansion of CD4+ and CD8+ blood T cells had occurred by week 6. No determination was made of the antigen specificity of the expanded peripheral T cells.

Clones were sequenced by immunoSEQ multiplex PCR, and TCRdb holds only the in-frame ones, with some missing. Among around 63,000 clones listed, more than 80% were seen once. Points on this clone: Its antigen is not identified.

Losses at the gene ends were 5 bases for V and 2 bases for J; bases not matched to a gene: 10. The CDR3 consists of 15 residues. From germline, CDR1 is SGHRS and CDR2 YFSETQ. The receptor's source is an adult with an advanced solid tumor such as melanoma, head and neck, liver or kidney cancer. This chain uses TRBV5-1 with TRBJ2-7, with 7 bases identical to TRBD2. The specimen comprised CD4+ or CD8+ T cells sorted from blood, sampled in a trial of the OX40 agonist ivuxolimab. The CDR3: CASSPVAGRTYEQYF. The CDR3 DNA reads as TGCGCCAGCAGTCCTGTGGCCGGGAGGACCTACGAGCAGTACTTC.